Presented here are 30 T cell receptor beta chains from one specimen sequenced in a study of blood T cell repertoires in COVID-19 (TCRdb year 2020). To prepare the library, the immunoSEQ multiplex PCR assay was applied. Held by TCRdb, this immuneACCESS table contains in-frame sequences only and omits some clones. Under half of the omission traces to an unresolved V gene where checked; the cause of the rest is unknown. Present in this sample are 53,000 or so clones, 70% to 85% of which were seen just once. The top ten constitute 3% to 4% of the sample. Sequenced sample: peripheral blood. These receptor sequences come from a man in his sixties with acute or convalescent COVID-19.

The V gene is TRBV6-5, the J gene TRBJ2-7, with D possibly being TRBD1 (6 bases). The CDR3 has 14 amino acids. The germline V gene encodes CDR1 MNHEY and CDR2 SVGAGI. The V end was cut by 6 bases, the J end by 0 bases, with 12 bases between. The CDR3 protein is CASSWTESSYEQYF. DNA for the CDR3: TGTGCCAGCAGCTGGACAGAGAGCTCCTACGAGCAGTACTTC.

The CDR3 bases are TGCGCCAGCAGCCAAGATTTGGGGACTAGCGGGAGGGCAGGTGAGACCCAGTACTTC. Encoded protein: CASSQDLGTSGRAGETQYF. The chain has TRBV4-1 and TRBJ2-5, with TRBD2 matching over 16 bases. The germline V gene has CDR1 MGHRA and CDR2 YSYEKL. The J segment lost 5 bases and the V segment lost 0 bases, leaving 9 bases of the junction unmatched. This CDR3 region has 19 residues.

This clone was seen once. CDR3 nucleotides: TGTGCCAGCTCACCCAGGACATATCAAACCTACGAGCAGTACTTC. Translating it yields CASSPRTYQTYEQYF. The V gene is TRBV18, the J gene TRBJ2-7, with D tentatively TRBD1 (5 bases). The V end was cut by 3 bases, the J end by 2 bases, with 14 bases between. The CDR3 runs to 15 residues. Germline V gene lookup returns CDR1 KGHSH and CDR2 LQKENI.

V and J are TRBV2 and TRBJ2-1; TRBD2 is a possible D gene (6 bases). Germline CDR1 reads SNHLY; CDR2 reads FYNNEI. The V and J ends lost 9 bases and 3 bases respectively, with 12 bases between them. The CDR3 extends over 13 amino acids. CDR3 amino acids: CASGRTFYNEQFF. In DNA form, the CDR3 reads TGTGCCAGTGGGAGGACCTTCTACAATGAGCAGTTCTTC.

The chain is built from TRBV19 and TRBJ2-4; no definite D call. The germline V gene encodes CDR1 LNHDA and CDR2 SQIVND (reference sequence). The V gene lost 1 base and the J gene lost 7 bases, with 11 bases spanning the gap. There are 14 residues in the CDR3. The CDR3 sequence is CASSIGEAVNIQYF. As DNA, the CDR3 is TGTGCCAGTAGTATAGGTGAGGCAGTCAACATTCAGTACTTC.

V usage is TRBV4-1 and J usage is TRBJ2-1; D perhaps matches TRBD1 (5 bases). V gave up 2 bases and J gave up 4 bases, with 12 bases separating them. The CDR3 loop spans 15 amino acids. Per germline, CDR1 MGHRA and CDR2 YSYEKL. The CDR3 DNA follows: TGCGCCAGCAGCCAAACCGACAGCCCGTACAATGAGCAGTTCTTC. Amino acids: CASSQTDSPYNEQFF.

This chain connects TRBV6-5 to TRBJ1-2; 9 positions agree with TRBD1. CDR1 MNHEY and CDR2 SVGAGI come from the germline V gene. V lost 4 bases to trimming and J lost 5 bases; unmatched junction nucleotides: 11. This CDR3 has 16 amino acids. CDR3 loop: CASSSPRQGGIYGYTF. The CDR3 DNA is TGTGCCAGCAGTTCCCCCAGACAGGGGGGGATATATGGCTACACCTTC.

The chain employs TRBV19 and TRBJ2-3; weak D call: TRBD2 (7 bases). The CDR3 length is 16 residues. Germline assignment: CDR1 LNHDA and CDR2 SQIVND (reference sequence). Deletions cut 7 bases from V and 4 bases from J, with 21 bases between. CDR3 residues: CASTVGAGAVPDTQYF. The CDR3 DNA follows: TGTGCCAGTACAGTCGGGGCGGGGGCGGTCCCAGATACGCAGTATTTT.

This clone appeared a few times. CDR3 sequence reads: CASSLDGNGHTEAFF. The DNA for the CDR3 is TGTGCCAGCAGCTTAGACGGGAACGGGCACACTGAAGCTTTCTTT. The chain employs TRBV7-2 and TRBJ1-1; D gene unclear. The germline CDR1 and CDR2 sequences are SGHTA and FQGNSA. Trimming took 1 base from V and 3 from J, leaving 12 bases between them. This CDR3 region has 15 residues.

This chain uses TRBV7-2 with TRBJ1-1; a possible D gene is TRBD1 (6 bases). Trimming removed 3 bases at V and 4 bases at J, with 12 bases between. The CDR3 runs to 14 residues. CDR1 and CDR2 (germline): SGHTA, FQGNSA. The chain's CDR3 is CASSFATGSTEAFF. CDR3 DNA sequence: TGTGCCAGCAGCTTCGCTACAGGGAGCACTGAAGCTTTCTTT. Combining the CDR3 with reference TRBV7-2 and TRBJ1-1 gives the whole variable domain GAGVSQSPSNKVTEKGKDVELRCDPISGHTALYWYRQSLGQGLEFLIYFQGNSAPDKSGLPSDRFSAERTGGSVSTLTIQRTQQEDSAVYLCASSFATGSTEAFFGQGTRLTVV.

V usage is TRBV11-2 and J usage is TRBJ2-7, with 11 bases that match TRBD2. CDR1 and CDR2 (germline): SGHAT, FQNNGV. Trimming at V came to 4 bases and at J to 4 bases, leaving 9 bases not matched to a gene. The CDR3 sequence is 16 residues long. The CDR3 sequence: CASSSIAGGPSYEQYF. The DNA of the CDR3 is TGTGCCAGCAGCTCCATAGCGGGAGGGCCCTCGTACGAGCAGTACTTC.

Notes on this clone: The junction and the germline gene differ at one end; a read error may be behind it. The V gene is TRBV19, the J gene TRBJ2-1, with TRBD2 identical over 10 bases. Germline assignment: CDR1 LNHDA and CDR2 SQIVND (reference sequence). This CDR3 has 15 amino acids. The CDR3 protein is CASGILAGPYNEQFF. The DNA of the CDR3 is TGTGCCAGTGGTATACTAGCGGGACCTTACAATGAGCAGTTCTTC. The full variable domain, rest sourced from reference TRBV19 and TRBJ2-1, is DGGITQSPKYLFRKEGQNVTLSCEQNLNHDAMYWYRQDPGQGLRLIYYSQIVNDFQKGDIAEGYSVSREKKESFPLTVTSAQKNPTAFYLCASGILAGPYNEQFFGPGTRLTVL.

The chain links TRBV2 to TRBJ2-7; 8 nucleotides match TRBD2. V shed 8 bases and J 7 bases; nucleotides not matched to a gene: 7. The germline V gene has CDR1 SNHLY and CDR2 FYNNEI. The CDR3 length is 12 residues. CDR3 protein: CASRGIAGEQYF. CDR3 nucleotide sequence: TGTGCCAGCCGGGGGATAGCGGGGGAGCAGTACTTC.

The CDR3, as DNA: TGTGCCAGCAGCACTTCCCTAGCGGAAGAGACCCAGTACTTC. Translating gives CASSTSLAEETQYF. The rearrangement joins TRBV9 to TRBJ2-5; 7 nucleotides match TRBD2. Germline V gene lookup returns CDR1 SGDLS and CDR2 YYNGEE. The CDR3 extends over 14 amino acids. The V and J ends lost 4 bases and 3 bases, in that order; junction bases with no gene match: 6.

The chain joins TRBV4-1 to TRBJ1-5; 7 positions match TRBD1. Germline V CDR1 and CDR2: MGHRA, YSYEKL. The V and J ends lost 4 bases and 5 bases, in that order; junction bases with no gene match: 11. CDR3 size: 16 residues. The CDR3 DNA reads TGCGCCAGCAGCCTTCTACCCGGACAGGCGGATCAGCCCCAGCATTTT. This codes for CASSLLPGQADQPQHF.

V gene TRBV3-1 (or the pseudogene TRBV3-2) combines with J gene TRBJ1-2; D might be TRBD1 (6 bases). Deletions cut 1 base from V and 4 bases from J, with 10 bases between. This CDR3 contains 14 residues. Germline lookup yields CDR1 LGHDT and CDR2 YNNKEL (reference sequence). The CDR3 DNA reads TGTGCCAGCAGCCAAGGCCGGGACACCTATGGCTACACCTTC. This codes for CASSQGRDTYGYTF.

This clone showed up just once. This rearrangement joins TRBV19 to TRBJ1-3, with D possibly being TRBD1 (5 bases). The CDR3 contains 16 residues. The germline V gene has CDR1 LNHDA and CDR2 SQIVND (reference sequence). Trimming removed 3 bases at V and 3 bases at J, with 15 bases between. Written as DNA, the CDR3 is TGTGCCAGTAGTATGGTGGATAGGGGACTTGGAAACACCATATATTTT. It yields the protein CASSMVDRGLGNTIYF.

The chain recombines TRBV5-1 with TRBJ2-1; 13 bases match TRBD2. Germline CDR1 is SGHRS and CDR2 is YFSETQ. With V trimmed by 0 bases and J by 7 bases, 4 bases remained unmatched. The CDR3 has 16 amino acids. CDR3: CASSLEGLAGVNEQFF. CDR3 coding DNA: TGCGCCAGCAGCTTGGAAGGACTAGCGGGAGTTAATGAGCAGTTCTTC.

The gene calls are TRBV7-8 and TRBJ1-2; weak D call: TRBD1 (6 bases). Germline V gives CDR1 SGHVS, CDR2 FQNEAQ. Deletions cut 2 bases from V and 2 bases from J, with 9 bases between. The CDR3 runs 14 residues. CDR3 sequence reads: CASSLFGQNYGYTF. Here the CDR3 DNA reads TGTGCCAGCAGCTTATTTGGACAGAACTATGGCTACACCTTC.

The chain couples TRBV7-9 to TRBJ2-1, with TRBD2 matching over 11 bases. Germline V gives CDR1 SEHNR, CDR2 FQNEAQ (reference sequence). Unmatched junction bases numbered 8, after V lost 5 bases and J lost 5 bases. The CDR3 has 16 residues. CDR3: CASSPGTSGWDNEQFF. Written as DNA, the CDR3 is TGTGCCAGCAGCCCAGGGACTAGCGGATGGGACAATGAGCAGTTCTTC.

J is TRBJ2-7 and V is TRBV3-1 (or the pseudogene TRBV3-2); unclear D gene. V was trimmed by 2 bases and J by 5 bases, leaving 7 bases between them. Germline loops: CDR1 LGHDT, CDR2 YNNKEL (reference sequence). The CDR3 contains 12 residues. As DNA, the CDR3 is TGTGCCAGCAGCCAACGGTCTAACGAGCAGTACTTC. As protein: CASSQRSNEQYF.

The gene calls are TRBV28 and TRBJ1-5; D unclear. The V gene's germline CDR1 is MDHEN and CDR2 SYDVKM. With 2 bases removed from V and 5 bases from J, the gap between germline ends came to 10 bases. The CDR3 runs to 14 residues. The CDR3 nucleotides are TGTGCCAGCAGTTTACCAGACTTCTATCAGCCCCAGCATTTT. It specifies CASSLPDFYQPQHF.

This sequence joins TRBV28 and TRBJ2-3, with TRBD2 matching over 7 bases. Trimming removed 6 bases from V and 2 bases from J; junction bases left unmatched: 5. Germline CDR1 is MDHEN and CDR2 is SYDVKM. The CDR3 runs 14 residues. In nucleotides, the CDR3 is TGTGCCAGCAGCCAAGCGGGGTACACAGATACGCAGTATTTT. This translates into CASSQAGYTDTQYF.

The sample holds a few counts of this clone. The rearrangement links TRBV28 to TRBJ1-3, with D possibly TRBD1 on 5 matching bases. CDR3 length equals 16 residues. The germline V gene encodes CDR1 MDHEN and CDR2 SYDVKM. Trimming removed 3 bases from V and 2 bases from J, with 14 bases in between. The CDR3 sequence: CASSFTSGIPGNTIYF. CDR3 coding DNA: TGTGCCAGCAGTTTCACCTCAGGGATTCCTGGAAACACCATATATTTT. The complete variable domain, with remaining parts taken from reference TRBV28 and TRBJ1-3, reads DVKVTQSSRYLVKRTGEKVFLECVQDMDHENMFWYRQDPGLGLRLIYFSYDVKMKEKGDIPEGYSVSREKKERFSLILESASTNQTSMYLCASSFTSGIPGNTIYFGEGSWLTVV.

This chain links TRBV6-5 with TRBJ2-7, with D maybe TRBD1 (6 bases). Germline V gene data show CDR1 as MNHEY and CDR2 as SVGAGI. The CDR3 is 14 amino acids. V lost 8 bases and J 0 bases, leaving 14 bases between the germline ends. In DNA, the CDR3 is TGTGCCAGCGCTCTAGGGGGTTCCTCCTACGAGCAGTACTTC. Its translation: CASALGGSSYEQYF.

The rearrangement uses TRBV5-1 and TRBJ2-7; 7 positions agree with TRBD2. The CDR3 covers 13 residues. Germline loops: CDR1 SGHRS, CDR2 YFSETQ. With V trimmed by 7 bases and J by 3 bases, 7 bases remained unmatched. CDR3 in DNA: TGCGCCAGCGGGGCCAGGGAGGGCTACGAGCAGTACTTC. This gives the protein CASGAREGYEQYF.

J is TRBJ1-5 and V is TRBV7-8; D is perhaps TRBD1 (6 bases). Germline V CDR1 and CDR2: SGHVS, FQNEAQ. With 4 bases removed from V and 0 bases from J, the gap between germline ends came to 16 bases. The CDR3 has 17 amino acids. DNA of the CDR3: TGTGCCAGCAGCTGGGTATCGGACAGAGTTAGCAATCAGCCCCAGCATTTT. It encodes CASSWVSDRVSNQPQHF.

The genes are TRBV11-2 and TRBJ2-7; 12 bases map to TRBD2. The trim removed 6 bases at V and 3 bases at J, leaving 6 bases unmatched. The CDR3 has 15 residues. Per germline, CDR1 SGHAT and CDR2 FQNNGV. CDR3 sequence reads: CASRRRTSGNYEQYF. The CDR3, as DNA: TGTGCCAGCAGACGAAGGACTAGCGGGAACTACGAGCAGTACTTC.

The rearrangement uses TRBV4-3 and TRBJ2-7, with TRBD2 matching 13 bases. V lost 4 bases and J lost 0; bases outside the gene matches: 6. Germline values: CDR1 LGHNA, CDR2 YSLEER. The CDR3 spans 17 residues. The CDR3 DNA reads TGCGCCAGCAGCCGGGAGGGACTAGCGGGGAGCTCCTACGAGCAGTACTTC. It is translated as CASSREGLAGSSYEQYF.

This clone has a handful of counts. This chain joins TRBV27 and TRBJ1-6; maybe TRBD1 (5 bases). Germline assignment: CDR1 MNHEY and CDR2 SMNVEV (reference sequence). There are 17 residues in the CDR3. V shed 7 bases and J shed 14 bases, with 30 bases lying between them. The chain's CDR3 is CASTYQFLQGRGKTLHF. CDR3 nucleotide sequence: TGTGCCAGCACCTACCAGTTCCTTCAGGGTAGGGGCAAAACCCTCCACTTT.